The sequence of this T cell receptor (beta chain) was determined in a study of CD8+ T cells in alopecia areata. Study conclusions and caveats: Lesional tissue from the scalp (especially in alopecia totalis/universalis) showed higher clonality than normal scalp. In patients, TCRs were shared less clearly than in mice, and HLA may possibly be involved.

Lesional scalp punch biopsies and peripheral blood came from alopecia areata patients. cDNA reverse transcribed from extracted RNA served as the sequencing template. Method: immunoSEQ multiplex PCR; TCRdb's copy keeps in-frame clones and lacks some. This table has about 110,000 clones, about 50% appearing once. V lost 8 bases and J lost 5; bases outside the gene matches: 3. The germline V gene encodes CDR1 MGHDK and CDR2 SYGVNS. The CDR3 has 12 residues. As concerns this clone: Its antigen is currently unknown.

This sequence joins TRBV25-1 and TRBJ2-7; 10 bases match TRBD1. The TCR was taken from a human donor with alopecia areata. The sample was NKG2D-low CD8+ T cells sorted from blood. CDR3 protein: CASGDRGDEQYF. The CDR3 DNA is TGTGCCAGCGGGGACAGGGGAGACGAGCAGTACTTC.